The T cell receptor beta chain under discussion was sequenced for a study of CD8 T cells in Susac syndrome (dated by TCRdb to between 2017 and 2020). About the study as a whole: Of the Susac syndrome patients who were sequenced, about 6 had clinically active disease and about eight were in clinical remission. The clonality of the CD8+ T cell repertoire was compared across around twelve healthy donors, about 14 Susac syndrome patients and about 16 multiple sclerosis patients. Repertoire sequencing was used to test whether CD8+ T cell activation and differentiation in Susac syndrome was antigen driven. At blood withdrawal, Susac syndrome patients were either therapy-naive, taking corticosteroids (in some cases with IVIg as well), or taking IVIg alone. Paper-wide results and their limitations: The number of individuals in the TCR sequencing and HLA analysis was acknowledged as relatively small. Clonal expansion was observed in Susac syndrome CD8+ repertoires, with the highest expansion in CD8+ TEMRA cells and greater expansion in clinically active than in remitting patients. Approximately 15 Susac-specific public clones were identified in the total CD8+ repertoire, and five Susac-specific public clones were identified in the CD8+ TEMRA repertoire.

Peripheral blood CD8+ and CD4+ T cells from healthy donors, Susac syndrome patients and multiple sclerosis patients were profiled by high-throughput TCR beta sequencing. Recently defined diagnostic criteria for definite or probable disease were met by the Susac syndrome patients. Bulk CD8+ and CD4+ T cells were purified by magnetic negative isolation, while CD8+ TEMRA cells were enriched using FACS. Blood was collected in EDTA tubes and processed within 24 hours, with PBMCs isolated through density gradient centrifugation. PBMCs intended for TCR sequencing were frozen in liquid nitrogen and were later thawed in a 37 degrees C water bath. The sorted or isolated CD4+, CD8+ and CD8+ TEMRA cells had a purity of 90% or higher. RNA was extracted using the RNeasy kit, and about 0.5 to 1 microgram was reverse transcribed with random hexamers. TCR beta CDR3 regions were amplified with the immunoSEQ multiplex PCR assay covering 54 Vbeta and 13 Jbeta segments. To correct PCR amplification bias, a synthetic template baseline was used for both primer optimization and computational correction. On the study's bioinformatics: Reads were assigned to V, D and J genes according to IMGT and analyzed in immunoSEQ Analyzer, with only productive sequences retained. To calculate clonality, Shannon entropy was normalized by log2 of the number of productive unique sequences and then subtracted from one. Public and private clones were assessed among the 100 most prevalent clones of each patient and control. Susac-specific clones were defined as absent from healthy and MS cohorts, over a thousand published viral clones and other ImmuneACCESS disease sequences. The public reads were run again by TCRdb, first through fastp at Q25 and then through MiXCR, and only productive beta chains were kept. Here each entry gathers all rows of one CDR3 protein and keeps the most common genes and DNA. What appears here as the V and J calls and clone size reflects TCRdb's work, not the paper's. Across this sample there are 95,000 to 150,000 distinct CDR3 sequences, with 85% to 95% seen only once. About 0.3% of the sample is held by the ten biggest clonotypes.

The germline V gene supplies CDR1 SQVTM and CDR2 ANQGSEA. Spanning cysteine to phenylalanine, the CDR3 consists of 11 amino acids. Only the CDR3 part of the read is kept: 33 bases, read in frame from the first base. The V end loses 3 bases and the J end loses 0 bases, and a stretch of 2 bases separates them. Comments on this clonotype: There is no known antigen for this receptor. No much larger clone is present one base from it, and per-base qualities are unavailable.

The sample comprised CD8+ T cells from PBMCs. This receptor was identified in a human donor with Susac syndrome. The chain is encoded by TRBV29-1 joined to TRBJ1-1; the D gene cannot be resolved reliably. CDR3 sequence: CSVELNTEAFF. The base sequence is TGCAGCGTTGAGCTGAACACTGAAGCTTTCTTT.